This TCR beta chain was profiled in a study of regulatory T cells in long-lasting Graves disease. In the study overall: Patients newly diagnosed with Graves' had been on antithyroid drugs for under 3 months.

Through Arm-PCR of CDR3 regions and iRepertoire HTBI primers, TCR beta libraries were built. TCRdb reanalysed the multiplex PCR reads using MiXCR and keeps one entry per CDR3 protein. This table holds 250,000 or so distinct CDR3 sequences, around 19% found once. Time point denoted: newly diagnosed GD, antithyroid drugs for less than 3 months. After RNA was extracted from PBMCs, the TCR library was made from it. This clonotype was seen a single time. The same data also went into a second study, on T cells in Graves' hyperthyroidism and ophthalmopathy. From that study: Researchers ran a first-round RT-PCR on the TCR CDR3 using the HTBI primer set.

Source: peripheral blood mononuclear cells (PBMCs), taken at new diagnosis, from a patient treated with antithyroid drugs. The clonotype originates from a woman in her twenties or thirties with Graves disease.

Written as DNA, the CDR3 is TGTGCCAGCAGTTTTGGGCTGGCCGGGGAGACCCAGTACTTC. It encodes CASSFGLAGETQYF. This chain links TRBV12-3 or TRBV12-4 with TRBJ2-5; no firm D call. CDR3 length equals 14 residues. V lost 3 bases and J 5 bases, leaving 13 bases between the germline ends.